This paragraph covers one T cell receptor (beta chain) sequence. In the authors' methods: Estimation of nucleated cell counts was performed using reference gene primer amplification. The data were produced by immunoSEQ multiplex PCR, yet TCRdb's version contains in-frame clones alone and is incomplete. The V and J calls and clone size are taken from that table; D and trimming were inferred from the DNA. The sample lists about 110,000 clones; 60% to 85% were seen once. This entry is derived from a study of blood T cell repertoires in COVID-19. Study-wide background: Both acute and convalescent COVID-19 samples were obtained from the United States, Italy and Spain.

CDR1 is LGHNA, CDR2 YNFKEQ, per germline. This CDR3 comprises 15 residues. V lost 2 bases, J lost 2 bases, and 12 bases lay in between. V usage is TRBV4-2 and J usage is TRBJ2-5; D perhaps matches TRBD2 (6 bases). The sequence came from a woman in her thirties or forties with acute or convalescent COVID-19. The sequencing sample was made of peripheral blood. The CDR3 loop is CASSQFLGGQETQYF. The DNA of the CDR3 is TGTGCCAGCAGCCAATTCTTGGGGGGTCAAGAGACCCAGTACTTC.